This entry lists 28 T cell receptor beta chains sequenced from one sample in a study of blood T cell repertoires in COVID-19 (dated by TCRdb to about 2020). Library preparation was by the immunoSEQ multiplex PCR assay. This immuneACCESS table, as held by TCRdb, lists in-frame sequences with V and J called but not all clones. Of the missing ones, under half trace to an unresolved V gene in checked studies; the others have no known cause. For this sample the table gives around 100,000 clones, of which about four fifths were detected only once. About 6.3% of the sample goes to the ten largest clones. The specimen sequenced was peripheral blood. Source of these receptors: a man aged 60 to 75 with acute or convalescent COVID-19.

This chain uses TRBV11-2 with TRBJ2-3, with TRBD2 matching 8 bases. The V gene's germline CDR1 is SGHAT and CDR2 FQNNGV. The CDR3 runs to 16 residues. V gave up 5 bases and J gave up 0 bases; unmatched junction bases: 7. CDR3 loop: CASSLIAGMSTDTQYF. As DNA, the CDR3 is TGTGCCAGCAGCCTAATAGCGGGGATGAGCACAGATACGCAGTATTTT.

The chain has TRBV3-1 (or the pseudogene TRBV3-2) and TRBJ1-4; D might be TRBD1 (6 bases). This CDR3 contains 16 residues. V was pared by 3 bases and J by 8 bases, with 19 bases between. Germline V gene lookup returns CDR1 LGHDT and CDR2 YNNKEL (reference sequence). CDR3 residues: CASSQARGEGDEKLFF. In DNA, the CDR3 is TGTGCCAGCAGCCAGGCGAGGGGGGAGGGCGACGAAAAACTGTTTTTT.

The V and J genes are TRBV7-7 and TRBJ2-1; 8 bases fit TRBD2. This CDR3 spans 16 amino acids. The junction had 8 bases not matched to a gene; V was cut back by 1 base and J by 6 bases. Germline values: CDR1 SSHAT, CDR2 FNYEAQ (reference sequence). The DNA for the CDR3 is TGTGCCAGCAGCTTAGGGCGGGGGGAGAAGACCAATGAGCAGTTCTTC. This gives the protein CASSLGRGEKTNEQFF.

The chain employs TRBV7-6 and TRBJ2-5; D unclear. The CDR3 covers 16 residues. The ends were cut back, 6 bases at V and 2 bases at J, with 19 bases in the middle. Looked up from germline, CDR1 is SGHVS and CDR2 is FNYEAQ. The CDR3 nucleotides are TGTGCCAGCAGTTACCTCAGAAGAGAGGAGCAAGAGACCCAGTACTTC. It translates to CASSYLRREEQETQYF.

CDR3: CASSQGLLETQYF. In DNA form, the CDR3 reads TGCGCCAGCAGCCAAGGACTATTAGAGACCCAGTACTTC. The J gene is TRBJ2-5, the V gene TRBV4-1; D is perhaps TRBD2 (5 bases). The CDR3 is 13 residues long. The ends were cut back, 1 base at V and 4 bases at J, with 7 bases in the middle. CDR1 is MGHRA and CDR2 is YSYEKL in the germline V gene.

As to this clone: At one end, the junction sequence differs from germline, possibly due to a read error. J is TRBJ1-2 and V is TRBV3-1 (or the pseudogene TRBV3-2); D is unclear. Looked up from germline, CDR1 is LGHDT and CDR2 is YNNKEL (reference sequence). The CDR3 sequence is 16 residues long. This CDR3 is CASSQDREWSSYGCTF. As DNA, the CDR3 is TGTGCCAGCAGCCAAGATCGGGAGTGGAGCTCTTATGGCTGCACCTTC.

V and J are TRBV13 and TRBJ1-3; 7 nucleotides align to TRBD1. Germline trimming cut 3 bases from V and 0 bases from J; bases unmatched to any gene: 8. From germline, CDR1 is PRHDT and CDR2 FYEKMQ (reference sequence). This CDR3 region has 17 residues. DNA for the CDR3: TGTGCCAGCAGCTTTTATGGGGACAGTAGCTCTGGAAACACCATATATTTT. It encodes CASSFYGDSSSGNTIYF.

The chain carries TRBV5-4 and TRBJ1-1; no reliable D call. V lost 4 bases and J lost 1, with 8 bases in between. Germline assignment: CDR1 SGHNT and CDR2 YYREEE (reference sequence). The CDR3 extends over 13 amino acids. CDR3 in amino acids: CASSLLGNTEAFF. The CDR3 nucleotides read TGTGCCAGCAGCCTACTAGGGAACACTGAAGCTTTCTTT.

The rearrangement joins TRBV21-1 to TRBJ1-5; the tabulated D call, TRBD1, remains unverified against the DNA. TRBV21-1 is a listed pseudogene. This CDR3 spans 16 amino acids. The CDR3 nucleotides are TGTGCCAGCAGCCAACCGAGGGAGGAGGGGGCTCAGCCCCAGCATTTT. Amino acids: CASSQPREEGAQPQHF.

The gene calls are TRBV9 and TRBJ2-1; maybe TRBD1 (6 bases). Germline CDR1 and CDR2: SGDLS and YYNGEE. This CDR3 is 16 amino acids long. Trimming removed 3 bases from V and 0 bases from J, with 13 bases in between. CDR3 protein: CASSARQASSYNEQFF. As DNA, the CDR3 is TGTGCCAGCAGCGCCCGACAGGCAAGCTCCTACAATGAGCAGTTCTTC.

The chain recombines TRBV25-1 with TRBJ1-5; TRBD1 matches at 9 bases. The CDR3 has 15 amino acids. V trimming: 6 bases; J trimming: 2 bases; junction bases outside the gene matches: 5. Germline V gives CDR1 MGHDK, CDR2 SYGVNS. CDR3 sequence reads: CASREQGAGNQPQHF. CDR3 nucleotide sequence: TGTGCCAGCAGAGAACAGGGGGCGGGCAATCAGCCCCAGCATTTT.

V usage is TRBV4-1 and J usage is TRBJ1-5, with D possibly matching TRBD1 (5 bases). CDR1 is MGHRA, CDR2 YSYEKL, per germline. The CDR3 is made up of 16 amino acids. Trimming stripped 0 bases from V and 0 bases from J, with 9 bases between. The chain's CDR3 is CASSQDAGFSNQPQHF. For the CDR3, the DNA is TGCGCCAGCAGCCAAGATGCAGGGTTTAGCAATCAGCCCCAGCATTTT.

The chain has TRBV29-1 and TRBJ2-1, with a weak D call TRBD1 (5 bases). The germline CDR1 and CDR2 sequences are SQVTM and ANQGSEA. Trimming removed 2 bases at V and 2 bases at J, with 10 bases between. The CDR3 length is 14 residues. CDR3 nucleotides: TGCAGCGTTGAATCTGCAGGGACCTACAATGAGCAGTTCTTC. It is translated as CSVESAGTYNEQFF.

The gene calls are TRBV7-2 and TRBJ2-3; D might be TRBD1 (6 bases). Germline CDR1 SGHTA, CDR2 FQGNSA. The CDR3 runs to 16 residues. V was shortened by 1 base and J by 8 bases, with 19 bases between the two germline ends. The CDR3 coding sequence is TGTGCCAGCAGCTTAGATCACAGGGATTTTAGCGCTACGCAGTATTTT. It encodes CASSLDHRDFSATQYF.

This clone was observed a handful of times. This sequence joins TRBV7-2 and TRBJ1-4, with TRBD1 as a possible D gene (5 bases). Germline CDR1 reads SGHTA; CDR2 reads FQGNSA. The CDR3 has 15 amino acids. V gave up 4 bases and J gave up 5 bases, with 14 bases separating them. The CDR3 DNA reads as TGTGCCAGCAGCTCCATGATGGGGCGAAATGAAAAACTGTTTTTT. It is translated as CASSSMMGRNEKLFF.

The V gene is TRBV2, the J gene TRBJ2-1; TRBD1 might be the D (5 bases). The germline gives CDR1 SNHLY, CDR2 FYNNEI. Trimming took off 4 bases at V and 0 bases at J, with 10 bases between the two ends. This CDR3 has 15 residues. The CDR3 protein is CASSARQISYNEQFF. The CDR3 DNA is TGTGCCAGCAGTGCGCGACAGATCTCCTACAATGAGCAGTTCTTC. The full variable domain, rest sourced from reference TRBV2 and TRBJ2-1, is EPEVTQTPSHQVTQMGQEVILRCVPISNHLYFYWYRQILGQKVEFLVSFYNNEISEKSEIFDDQFSVERPDGSNFTLKIRSTKLEDSAMYFCASSARQISYNEQFFGPGTRLTVL.

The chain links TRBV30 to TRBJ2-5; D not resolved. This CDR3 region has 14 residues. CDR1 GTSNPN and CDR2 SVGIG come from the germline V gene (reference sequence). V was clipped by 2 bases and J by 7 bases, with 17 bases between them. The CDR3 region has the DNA TGTGCCTGGAGTCCCCGAATAGCCGAGGCGACCCAGTACTTC. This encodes CAWSPRIAEATQYF.

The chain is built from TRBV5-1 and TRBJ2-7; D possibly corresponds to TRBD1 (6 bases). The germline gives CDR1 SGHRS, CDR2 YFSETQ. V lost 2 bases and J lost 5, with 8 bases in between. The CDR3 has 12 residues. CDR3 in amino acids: CASSFYRDEQYF. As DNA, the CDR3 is TGCGCCAGCAGCTTTTACAGGGACGAGCAGTACTTC.

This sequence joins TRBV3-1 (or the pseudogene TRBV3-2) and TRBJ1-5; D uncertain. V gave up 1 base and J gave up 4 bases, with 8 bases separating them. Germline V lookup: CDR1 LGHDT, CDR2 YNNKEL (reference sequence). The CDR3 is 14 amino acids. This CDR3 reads CASSQGSGNQPQHF. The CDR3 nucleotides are TGTGCCAGCAGCCAAGGATCGGGGAATCAGCCCCAGCATTTT.

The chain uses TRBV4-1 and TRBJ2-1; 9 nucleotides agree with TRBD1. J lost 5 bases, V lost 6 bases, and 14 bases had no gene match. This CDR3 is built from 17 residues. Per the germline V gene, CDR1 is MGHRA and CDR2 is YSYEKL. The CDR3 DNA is TGCGCCAGCAGTCAAAAACCGTGGGACAGGGTTAACAATGAGCAGTTCTTC. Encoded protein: CASSQKPWDRVNNEQFF.

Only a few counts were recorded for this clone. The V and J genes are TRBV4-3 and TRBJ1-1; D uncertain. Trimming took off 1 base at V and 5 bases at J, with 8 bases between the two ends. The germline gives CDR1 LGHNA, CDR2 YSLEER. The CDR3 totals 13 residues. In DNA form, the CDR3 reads TGCGCCAGCAGCCAAGGGCCTAGGACTGAAGCTTTCTTT. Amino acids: CASSQGPRTEAFF.

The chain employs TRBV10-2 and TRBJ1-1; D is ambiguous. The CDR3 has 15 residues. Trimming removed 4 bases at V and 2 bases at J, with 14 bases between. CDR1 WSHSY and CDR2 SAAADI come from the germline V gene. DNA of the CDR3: TGCGCCAGCAGTGGCCGCGTCCGGTCTAACACTGAAGCTTTCTTT. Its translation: CASSGRVRSNTEAFF.

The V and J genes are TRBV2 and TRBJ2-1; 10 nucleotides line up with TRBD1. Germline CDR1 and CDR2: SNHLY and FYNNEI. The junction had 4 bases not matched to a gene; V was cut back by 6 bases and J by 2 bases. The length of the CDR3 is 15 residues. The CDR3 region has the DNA TGTGCCAGCAGGACCGGGACAGGGGCCTACAATGAGCAGTTCTTC. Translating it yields CASRTGTGAYNEQFF.

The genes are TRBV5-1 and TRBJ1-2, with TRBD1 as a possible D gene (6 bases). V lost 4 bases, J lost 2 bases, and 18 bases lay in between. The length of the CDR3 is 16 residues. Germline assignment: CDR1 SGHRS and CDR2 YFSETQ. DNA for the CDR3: TGCGCCAGCAGCCCGCTTGCACAGGGTACGAACTATGGCTACACCTTC. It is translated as CASSPLAQGTNYGYTF.

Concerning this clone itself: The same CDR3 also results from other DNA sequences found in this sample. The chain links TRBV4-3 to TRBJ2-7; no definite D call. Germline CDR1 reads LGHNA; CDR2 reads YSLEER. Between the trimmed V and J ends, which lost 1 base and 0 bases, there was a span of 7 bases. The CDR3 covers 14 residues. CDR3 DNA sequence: TGCGCCAGCAGCCAAGGGGCAGGCTCCTACGAGCAGTACTTC. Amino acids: CASSQGAGSYEQYF.

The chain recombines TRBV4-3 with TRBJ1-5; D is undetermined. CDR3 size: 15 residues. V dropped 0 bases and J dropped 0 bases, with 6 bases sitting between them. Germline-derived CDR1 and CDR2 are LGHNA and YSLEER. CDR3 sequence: CASSQDSVSNQPQHF. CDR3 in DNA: TGCGCCAGCAGCCAAGATTCAGTTAGCAATCAGCCCCAGCATTTT.

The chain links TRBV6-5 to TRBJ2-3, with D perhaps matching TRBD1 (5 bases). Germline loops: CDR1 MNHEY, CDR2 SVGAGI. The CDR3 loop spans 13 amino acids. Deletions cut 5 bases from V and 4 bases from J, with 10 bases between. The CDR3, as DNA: TGTGCCAGCAGTCTCCAGGGCGCAGATACGCAGTATTTT. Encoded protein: CASSLQGADTQYF.

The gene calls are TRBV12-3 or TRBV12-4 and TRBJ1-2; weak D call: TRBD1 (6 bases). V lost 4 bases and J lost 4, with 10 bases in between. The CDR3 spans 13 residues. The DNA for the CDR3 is TGTGCCAGCAGTTCTAGGGGGGGCTATGGCTACACCTTC. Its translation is CASSSRGGYGYTF.